This T cell receptor (beta chain) appears in the sequencing data of a study of cytomegalovirus exposure and HLA in healthy donors. Findings and limits, study-wide: DRB1 had the most TCR associations and HLA-C the fewest, a later analysis found, with rates varying by HLA locus. Common viral pathogens (according to a later analysis) appeared linked to several of the most significant clusters.

There are 13 residues in the CDR3. Germline lookup yields CDR1 MGHRA and CDR2 YSYEKL. Between the trimmed V and J ends, which lost 2 bases and 14 bases, there was a span of 16 bases. PCR employed 60 Vbeta and 13 Jbeta primers. Assay used: immunoSEQ multiplex PCR; TCRdb lists only in-frame clones, some missing. Of around 170,000 clones in the sample, roughly 84% were seen once. As to this clone: Its antigen is still unknown.

The sequence was collected from a woman aged 50 to 60 in good health and CMV-seropositive. This chain connects TRBV4-1 to TRBJ2-1; D is ambiguous. The sequencing sample was made of PBMCs. The CDR3: CASSQPRFLVEFF. The CDR3, as DNA: TGCGCCAGCAGCCAACCGCGGTTTCTGGTTGAGTTCTTC.